This TCR beta chain originates from a study of CD8 T cells in Susac syndrome. Overall study results and limits: As acknowledged by the study, its TCR sequencing and HLA analysis included a relatively small number of individuals.

The CDR3 has 16 residues. Germline loops: CDR1 MNHEY, CDR2 SMNVEV (reference sequence). V dropped 2 bases and J dropped 2; count of bases not matched to a gene: 6. Random hexamers were used to reverse transcribe 0.5 to 1 ug of RNA. The amplification used immunoSEQ multiplex PCR on TCR beta CDR3; it spanned 54 Vbeta and 13 Jbeta. TCRdb fed the immunoSEQ multiplex PCR reads into MiXCR, producing one record per CDR3 protein. Of 400,000 or so distinct CDR3 sequences in the sample, approximately 85% are singletons; the top ten hold about 0.12%. The multiple sclerosis controls, all treatment-naive patients, had relapsing-remitting disease that was stable or active. Negative isolation was applied to CD8+ and CD4+ T cells, and FACS enrichment was applied to TEMRA cells. Worth noting for this clonotype: Its antigen is not identified.

J is TRBJ1-5 and V is TRBV27, with TRBD1 matching 7 bases. The sequence derives from a human donor with multiple sclerosis. Sequences were obtained from CD8+ T cells from PBMCs. Here the CDR3 reads CASSLLTGLGNQPQHF. CDR3 in DNA: TGTGCCAGCAGTTTACTGACAGGGTTAGGCAATCAGCCCCAGCATTTT.